This TCR beta chain was sequenced for a study of cytomegalovirus exposure and HLA in healthy donors. As to this clone: Antigen specificity is unknown.

The PCR employed 60 Vbeta primers together with 13 Jbeta primers. Profiled with immunoSEQ multiplex PCR; TCRdb holds only in-frame clones, not every one. The data hold over 120,000 clones, with around 79% observed a single time. Trimming removed 5 bases from V and 5 bases from J; junction bases left unmatched: 10. The CDR3 has 15 amino acids. Germline CDR1 is KGHSH and CDR2 is LQKENI. Overall study findings and caveats: Because they were indistinguishable, some V segments, including TRBV6-2 and TRBV6-3, were excluded.

Sequencing was done on a sample of PBMCs. This TCR was sampled from a male donor in good health and CMV-seronegative. V usage is TRBV18 and J usage is TRBJ2-3; 7 nucleotides line up with TRBD1. The CDR3 protein is CASSAPTGAGDTQYF. The CDR3 coding sequence is TGTGCCAGCTCAGCCCCCACAGGGGCGGGAGATACGCAGTATTTT. Based on the CDR3 plus reference TRBV18 and TRBJ2-3, the full variable domain is NAGVMQNPRHLVRRRGQEARLRCSPMKGHSHVYWYRQLPEEGLKFMVYLQKENIIDESGMPKERFSAEFPKEGPSILRIQQVVRGDSAAYFCASSAPTGAGDTQYFGPGTRLTVL.